The T cell receptor beta chain described here comes from a study of PD-L1 blockade in urothelial cancer. Study information: The patients first took atezolizumab around 2014, receiving 1,200 mg intravenously every 3 weeks. Male sex and bladder-origin urothelial cancer characterized about 85% of the 29 patients.

Findings and caveats of the study: Better progression-free and overall survival followed lower pretreatment blood clonality.

Time point specified: peripheral blood 6 weeks after treatment start. With 3 bases removed from V and 1 base from J, the gap between germline ends came to 12 bases. Germline assignment: CDR1 KGHSH and CDR2 LQKENI. There are 15 residues in the CDR3. TCRdb's table, derived via immunoSEQ multiplex PCR, lists solely in-frame clones and lacks some. The sample has more than 45,000 clones; 86% are singletons. This clone has more than one count but fewer than ten. Its antigen remains unidentified. This sequence was found in a man in his sixties with urothelial cancer. The chain combines TRBV18 with TRBJ1-1, with a weak D call TRBD1 (5 bases). Here the sequenced sample was PBMCs, taken around atezolizumab (anti-PD-L1) treatment. The CDR3 DNA is TGTGCCAGCTCACCGGGGCAGCTAGAGAACACTGAAGCTTTCTTT. It codes for CASSPGQLENTEAFF.